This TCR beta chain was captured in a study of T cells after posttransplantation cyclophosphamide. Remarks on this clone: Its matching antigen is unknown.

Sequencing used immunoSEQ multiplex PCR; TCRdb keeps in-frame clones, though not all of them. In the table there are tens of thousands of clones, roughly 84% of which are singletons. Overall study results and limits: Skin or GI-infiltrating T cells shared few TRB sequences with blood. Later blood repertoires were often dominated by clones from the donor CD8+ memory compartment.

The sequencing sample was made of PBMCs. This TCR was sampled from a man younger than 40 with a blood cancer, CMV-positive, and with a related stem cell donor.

The CDR3 reads CASSQVRTEKETQYF. In DNA form, the CDR3 reads TGTGCCAGCAGCCAAGTTAGGACAGAGAAAGAGACCCAGTACTTC. The genes are TRBV4-2 and TRBJ2-5; D is perhaps TRBD1 (6 bases). Trimming shortened V by 1 base and J by 3 bases, and 12 bases separated the two germline ends. This CDR3 has 15 residues. Germline V gene sequence: CDR1 LGHNA, CDR2 YNFKEQ.